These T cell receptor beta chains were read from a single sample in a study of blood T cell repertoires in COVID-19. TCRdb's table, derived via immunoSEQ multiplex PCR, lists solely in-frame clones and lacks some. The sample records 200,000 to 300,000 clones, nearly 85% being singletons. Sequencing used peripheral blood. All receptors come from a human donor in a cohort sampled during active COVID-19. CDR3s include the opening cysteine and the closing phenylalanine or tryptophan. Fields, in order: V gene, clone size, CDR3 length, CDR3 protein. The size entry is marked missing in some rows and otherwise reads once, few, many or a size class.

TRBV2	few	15	CASRARGPTNYGYTF
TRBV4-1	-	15	CASAYFEGRQETQYF
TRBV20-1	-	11	CSANSGHEQYF
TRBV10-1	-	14	CASSEGDISNEQYF
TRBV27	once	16	CASSSSDRARWDEQYF
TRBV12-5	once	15	CASVIQGPDTGELFF
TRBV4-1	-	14	CASSPGINTDTQYF
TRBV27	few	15	CVTQEEEGGYAEQYF
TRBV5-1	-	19	CASSLKWRQGASGANVLTF
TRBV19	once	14	CATGQGEMNTEAFF
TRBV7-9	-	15	CASSLEGVPHEKLFF
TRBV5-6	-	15	CASSRGTGFSYEQYF
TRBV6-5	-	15	CASGLAGGPSNEQFF
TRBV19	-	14	CASNRDTNYNEQFF
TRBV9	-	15	CASSSTTGYNEKLFF
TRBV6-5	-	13	CASRVRVPYGYTF
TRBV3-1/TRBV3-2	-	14	CASSHIIHQETQYF
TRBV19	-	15	CASSPGTGYTGELFF
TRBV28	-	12	CASRVEIGGYTF
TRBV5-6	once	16	CASSGRRTGYDYGYTF
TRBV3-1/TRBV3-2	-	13	CASSQLLTDTIYF
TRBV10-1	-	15	CASSASGTGNQPQHF
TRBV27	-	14	CASSSGTGEQPQHF
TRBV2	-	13	CASSESPGREQYF
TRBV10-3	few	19	CAISGGIHGGRADTGELFF
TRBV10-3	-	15	CAISGDRGQNGELFF
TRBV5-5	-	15	CASSPRGISGTIQYF
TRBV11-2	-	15	CASSSQGGEGFGYTF
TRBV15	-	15	CATSPHRGANEKLFF
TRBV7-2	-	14	CASGEPASTDTQYF
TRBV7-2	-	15	CASSLSSGRGYEQYF
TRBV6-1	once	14	CASSDGSGTNIQYF
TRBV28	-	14	CASSSGLAGGPRYF
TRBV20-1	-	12	CSASIAGETQYF
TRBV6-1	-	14	CASSESRVSDTQYF
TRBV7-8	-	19	CASSSLDGKDGLAKNIQYF
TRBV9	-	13	CASSPGGGETQYF
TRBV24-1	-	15	CATSDSATGEAKLFF
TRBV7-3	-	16	CASSLGGAFRTDTQYF
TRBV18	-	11	CASSPLNTQYF
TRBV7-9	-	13	CASSRTVTDTQYF
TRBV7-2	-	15	CASSRGQGPYNEQFF
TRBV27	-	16	CASRPSGPTNTGELFF
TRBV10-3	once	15	CAISEPGHGENTIYF
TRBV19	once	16	CASSILTGTGTDTQYF
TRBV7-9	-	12	CASSPGVETQYF
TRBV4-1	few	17	CASSQDQGLRMNTEAFF
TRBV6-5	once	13	CAVGRGLSETQYF
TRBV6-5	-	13	CASSGQGAHEQYF
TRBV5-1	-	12	CASSLKGAEQYF